Ten or more counts support the clone carrying this TCR beta chain. The antigen is not known. This sample is drawn from a study of T cells in Graves' hyperthyroidism and ophthalmopathy. It was RNA transcripts that yielded the amplified TCR beta CDR3 regions. A first-round RT-PCR of the TCR CDR3 used the HTBI primer set. TCRdb reanalysed the multiplex PCR reads using MiXCR and keeps one entry per CDR3 protein. The data contain a few hundred thousand distinct CDR3 sequences, around 20% of them seen just once; the ten biggest clones take up 50%. Overall study results and limits: Most thyroid clonotypes that were expanded above 0.001 also turned up in blood.

If no ophthalmopathy progression occurred within 18 months, Graves' hyperthyroidism was stable. The study enrolled patients aged 18 to 65 with newly diagnosed hyperthyroidism of under 2 months' duration. In making diagnoses, clinical symptoms, serum thyroxine and TRAb, thyroid ultrasound and orbital computed tomography were all used. The sequence derives from a woman aged 50 to 60 with Graves' hyperthyroidism. Sequenced input: blood.

CDR3 nucleotides: TGCGCCAGCAGGTGGCTAGCGGGAGGTATCGATGAGCAGTTCTTC. It encodes CASRWLAGGIDEQFF. V is TRBV5-1 and J is TRBJ2-1, with 11 bases fitting TRBD2. The V gene end was trimmed by 5 bases and the J gene end by 8 bases; junction bases not matched to a gene: 9. Germline loops: CDR1 SGHRS, CDR2 YFSETQ. The CDR3 is made up of 15 amino acids.